This T cell receptor beta chain is from a study of patients and donors after allogeneic stem cell transplantation (TCRdb year 2020). With respect to this clonotype: It has no known antigen specificity. No qualities accompany the bases; no much larger clone lies one base away.

CDR1 and CDR2 were assigned from the germline V gene as SGHRS and YFSETQ. V is cut by 1 base and J by 0 bases, and the space between the germline ends is 11 bases. From cysteine to phenylalanine, the CDR3 is 15 amino acids long. The sequence is cut down to CDR3 DNA, 45 bases in frame from base 1. The library was prepared using RT-PCR. The sequencing machine was a NextSeq 550. The raw public reads went through TCRdb reprocessing: fastp at Q25, MiXCR clone calling, in-frame beta chains kept. Each CDR3 protein gets just one entry, which takes the most common genes and DNA from the rows behind it. Within this sample are 70,000 to 75,000 distinct CDR3 sequences, with 26% of them counted one time only. The ten largest clonotypes hold approximately 26% of the sample.

The clonotype comes from a human donor who was either an allogeneic HSCT recipient or a stem cell or donor lymphocyte infusion donor (not recorded which). It is not recorded whose cells these are; they may come from a transplant donor. Recombination linked TRBV5-1 to TRBJ2-7; the D gene is possibly TRBD2, with 5 bases matching. Sample: blood, either unsorted or a sorted T cell fraction (not recorded which). In nucleotide form, the sequence is TGCGCCAGCAGCTTGTCCCTAGCTAGCTCCTACGAGCAGTACTTC. The translation is CASSLSLASSYEQYF.